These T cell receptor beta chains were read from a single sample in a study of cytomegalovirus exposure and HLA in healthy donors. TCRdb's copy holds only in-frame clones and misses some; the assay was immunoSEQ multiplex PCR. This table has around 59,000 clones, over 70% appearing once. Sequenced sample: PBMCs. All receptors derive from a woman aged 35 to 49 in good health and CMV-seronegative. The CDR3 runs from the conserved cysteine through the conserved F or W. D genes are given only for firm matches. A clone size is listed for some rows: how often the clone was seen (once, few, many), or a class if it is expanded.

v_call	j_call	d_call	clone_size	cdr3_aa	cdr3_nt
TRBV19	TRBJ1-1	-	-	CASSMRGSNTEAFF	TGTGCCAGTAGTATGCGGGGCAGCAACACTGAAGCTTTCTTT
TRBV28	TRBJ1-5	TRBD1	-	CASSPRGWTGQRQPQHF	TGTGCCAGCAGTCCACGGGGGTGGACAGGGCAGCGGCAGCCCCAGCATTTT
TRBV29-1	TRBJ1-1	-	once	CSALRGNTEAFF	TGCAGCGCCCTAAGGGGGAACACTGAAGCTTTCTTT
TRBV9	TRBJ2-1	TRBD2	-	CASSAGLAGASYNEQFF	TGTGCCAGCAGCGCCGGACTGGCGGGAGCTTCCTACAATGAGCAGTTCTTC
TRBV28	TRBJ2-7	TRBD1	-	CASSLPFYRDRDYEQYF	TGTGCCAGCAGCCTCCCCTTTTACCGGGACAGGGACTACGAGCAGTACTTC
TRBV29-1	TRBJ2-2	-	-	CSVVPGTNTGELFF	TGCAGCGTTGTTCCCGGGACGAACACCGGGGAGCTGTTTTTT
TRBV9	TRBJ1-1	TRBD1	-	CASSPRDRVTEAFF	TGTGCCAGCAGCCCCCGGGACAGGGTCACTGAAGCTTTCTTT
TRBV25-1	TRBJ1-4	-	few	CASSEYSGGNEKLFF	TGTGCCAGCAGTGAATATTCGGGAGGGAATGAAAAACTGTTTTTT
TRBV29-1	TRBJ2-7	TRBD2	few	CSVEVRGGGYEQYF	TGCAGCGTTGAAGTGCGGGGGGGCGGCTACGAGCAGTACTTC
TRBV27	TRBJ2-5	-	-	CASSLSGVGETQYF	TGTGCCAGCAGCTTATCAGGGGTGGGGGAGACCCAGTACTTC
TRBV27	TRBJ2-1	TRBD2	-	CASSPRGLGRGNEQFF	TGTGCCAGCAGCCCCCGGGGACTAGGGAGAGGCAATGAGCAGTTCTTC
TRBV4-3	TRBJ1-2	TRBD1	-	CASSTRDRGPDGYTF	TGCGCCAGCAGCACCCGGGACAGGGGCCCGGATGGCTACACCTTC
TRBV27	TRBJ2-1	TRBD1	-	CASSTPGTGGINEQFF	TGTGCCAGCAGTACCCCGGGGACAGGGGGCATCAATGAGCAGTTCTTC
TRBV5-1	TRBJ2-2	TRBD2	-	CASSLSAGTNTGELFF	TGCGCCAGCAGCTTATCAGCGGGGACGAACACCGGGGAGCTGTTTTTT
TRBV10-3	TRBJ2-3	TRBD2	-	CAISELPAGRSTDTQYF	TGTGCCATCAGTGAGTTACCAGCGGGACGCTCCACAGATACGCAGTATTTT
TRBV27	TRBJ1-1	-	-	CASSLLGGTEAFF	TGTGCCAGCAGTTTGTTGGGGGGCACTGAAGCTTTCTTT
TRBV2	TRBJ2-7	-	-	CASSEARGTGRYEQYF	TGTGCCAGCAGTGAAGCGCGGGGGACAGGCCGATACGAGCAGTACTTC
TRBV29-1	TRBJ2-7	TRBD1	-	CSVSGGEGNYEQYF	TGCAGCGTGTCAGGGGGCGAGGGTAACTACGAGCAGTACTTC
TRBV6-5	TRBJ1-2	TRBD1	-	CASSPTGRGYTF	TGTGCCAGCAGCCCGACAGGGAGGGGCTACACCTTC
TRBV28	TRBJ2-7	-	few	CASSLSSRGQYF	TGTGCCAGCAGTCTCTCCTCTCGGGGACAGTACTTC
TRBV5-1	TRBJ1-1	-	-	CASSLTPNTEAFF	TGCGCCAGCAGCTTGACACCGAACACTGAAGCTTTCTTT
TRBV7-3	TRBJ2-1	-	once	CASSLNSNEQFF	TGTGCCAGCAGCTTAAACTCCAATGAGCAGTTCTTC
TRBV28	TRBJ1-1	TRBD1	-	CASRPQGARFAEAFF	TGTGCCAGCAGACCACAGGGGGCCCGTTTCGCTGAAGCTTTCTTT